Following are 21 T cell receptor beta chains from one sample sequenced in a study of cytomegalovirus exposure and HLA in healthy donors. PCR used 60 Vbeta primers and 13 Jbeta primers. This table comes from immunoSEQ multiplex PCR, and its TCRdb copy is limited to in-frame clones, with some not included. The table has some 150,000 clones, roughly 77% seen once. Sequencing was carried out using PBMCs. All receptors come from a man aged 30-40 years in good health and CMV-seropositive.

This clone has only a few counts. The genes are TRBV7-9 and TRBJ2-3; D is uncertain. V lost 4 bases and J lost 3, with 2 bases in between. Germline V gene sequence: CDR1 SEHNR, CDR2 FQNEAQ (reference sequence). The CDR3 consists of 11 residues. The CDR3 here is CASSSTDTQYF. As DNA, the CDR3 is TGTGCCAGCAGCTCAACAGATACGCAGTATTTT.

The chain joins TRBV5-1 to TRBJ2-7; D gene unclear. Germline CDR1 reads SGHRS; CDR2 reads YFSETQ. This CDR3 has 14 amino acids. Trimming took 0 bases from V and 5 from J, leaving 12 bases between them. The CDR3, as DNA: TGCGCCAGCAGCTTGGACGTGGTGTCTAACGAGCAGTACTTC. Its protein is CASSLDVVSNEQYF.

This rearrangement joins TRBV2 to TRBJ1-3; a weak D match, TRBD1 (6 bases). Trimming shortened V by 5 bases and J by 0 bases, and 14 bases separated the two germline ends. The germline CDR1 and CDR2 sequences are SNHLY and FYNNEI. This CDR3 spans 16 amino acids. The CDR3 is CASSPTGTSSGNTIYF. DNA of the CDR3: TGTGCCAGCAGTCCCACAGGGACGAGCTCTGGAAACACCATATATTTT.

The chain links TRBV15 to TRBJ1-2; D is uncertain. CDR1 LNHNV and CDR2 YYDKDF come from the germline V gene (reference sequence). This CDR3 contains 14 residues. V lost 3 bases to trimming and J lost 3 bases, with 11 bases between them. The CDR3 spells CATSSEVGYYGYTF. The CDR3 DNA follows: TGTGCCACCAGCAGTGAGGTCGGGTACTATGGCTACACCTTC.

The gene calls are TRBV7-2 and TRBJ2-1; 8 nucleotides match TRBD1. The V and J ends lost 5 bases and 0 bases, in that order; junction bases with no gene match: 3. Germline loops: CDR1 SGHTA, CDR2 FQGNSA. The CDR3 has 15 amino acids. The CDR3 coding sequence is TGTGCCAGCAGCCCACAGGGGGGCTCCTACAATGAGCAGTTCTTC. Its protein is CASSPQGGSYNEQFF.

The gene calls are TRBV11-2 and TRBJ1-6, with D possibly TRBD1 on 5 matching bases. The V end lost 7 bases, the J end lost 4 bases, and 14 bases lay between the germline ends. CDR1 is SGHAT and CDR2 is FQNNGV in the germline V gene. There are 15 residues in the CDR3. This chain's CDR3 is CASTWSGGYNSPLHF. In DNA form, the CDR3 reads TGTGCCAGCACCTGGTCGGGGGGGTATAATTCACCCCTCCACTTT.

The CDR3 region is CAISEETGFGYTF. The CDR3 region has the DNA TGTGCCATCAGTGAGGAGACAGGGTTCGGCTACACCTTC. This chain links TRBV10-3 with TRBJ1-2, with 7 bases that match TRBD1. Germline values: CDR1 ENHRY, CDR2 SYGVKD. V lost 2 bases and J lost 8; bases outside the gene matches: 5. CDR3 length: 13 residues.

This chain links TRBV10-1 with TRBJ2-5, with 8 bases that match TRBD1. Germline-derived CDR1 and CDR2 are WNHNN and SYGVQD (reference sequence). V was clipped by 6 bases and J by 0 bases; unmatched bases: 12. The length of the CDR3 is 17 residues. Written as DNA, the CDR3 is TGCGCCAGCAGCGGGGGAAGAGGACAGGGATACCAAGAGACCCAGTACTTC. This encodes CASSGGRGQGYQETQYF.

The chain uses TRBV21-1 and TRBJ1-5; TRBD1 is the table's D call, not checked against the DNA. TRBV21-1 is reported as a pseudogene. The CDR3 is 15 residues long. In DNA, the CDR3 is TGTGCCAGCAGCCCAGGGGGCCTTGGCAATCAGCCCCAGCATTTT. Translated: CASSPGGLGNQPQHF.

This clone was observed a single time. V usage is TRBV9 and J usage is TRBJ1-5; D remains ambiguous. The germline V gene encodes CDR1 SGDLS and CDR2 YYNGEE. V was trimmed by 0 bases and J by 6 bases, leaving 10 bases between them. This CDR3 contains 14 residues. DNA of the CDR3: TGTGCCAGCAGCGTAGATCCGGGTAGTCAGCCCCAGCATTTT. Translating gives CASSVDPGSQPQHF.

The chain employs TRBV5-5 and TRBJ2-1, with 10 bases that match TRBD1. V lost 5 bases, J lost 4 bases, and 6 bases stayed unmatched. The CDR3 loop spans 15 amino acids. From germline, CDR1 is SGHKS and CDR2 YYEKEE (reference sequence). The chain's CDR3 is CASRKDRGGYNEQFF. The CDR3 DNA is TGTGCCAGCAGAAAGGACAGGGGGGGTTACAATGAGCAGTTCTTC.

J is TRBJ2-5 and V is TRBV7-8; 14 positions match TRBD2. The germline gives CDR1 SGHVS, CDR2 FQNEAQ. The CDR3 sequence is 18 residues long. With V trimmed by 1 base and J by 5 bases, 9 bases remained unmatched. The CDR3 DNA is TGTGCCAGCAGCTTAGTTGGGGGACTAGCGGGGGTAAGGGAGACCCAGTACTTC. Its translation: CASSLVGGLAGVRETQYF.

The chain carries TRBV25-1 and TRBJ2-7, with TRBD1 matching 10 bases. V trimming: 3 bases; J trimming: 4 bases; junction bases outside the gene matches: 9. Germline V gives CDR1 MGHDK, CDR2 SYGVNS. The CDR3 spans 16 residues. The CDR3 DNA reads as TGTGCCAGCAGTGACCCCTTGAGGGACAGGGGTTACGAGCAGTACTTC. Protein sequence: CASSDPLRDRGYEQYF.

This clone was seen just once. The chain has TRBV11-2 and TRBJ2-3; TRBD1 aligns across 7 bases. Trimming removed 3 bases from V and 4 bases from J; junction bases left unmatched: 4. This CDR3 comprises 14 residues. CDR1 is SGHAT and CDR2 is FQNNGV in the germline V gene. CDR3 region: CASSFGRGPDTQYF. The CDR3 DNA is TGTGCCAGCAGCTTTGGTAGGGGGCCAGATACGCAGTATTTT.

The chain is built from TRBV6-6 and TRBJ2-2; the D is unclear. Trimming pared 0 bases from V and 6 bases from J, leaving 5 bases between. This CDR3 has 13 amino acids. Germline CDR1 reads MNHNY; CDR2 reads SVGAGI (reference sequence). The CDR3 is CASSYSAAGELFF. The CDR3 nucleotides read TGTGCCAGCAGTTACTCGGCCGCCGGGGAGCTGTTTTTT.

With respect to this clone: The junction shows a germline mismatch at one end, possibly a read error. Other DNA sequences within the sample encode an identical CDR3. The chain couples TRBV4-2 to TRBJ2-6, with D tentatively TRBD1 (6 bases). Germline V lookup: CDR1 LGHNA, CDR2 YNFKEQ. The CDR3 loop spans 18 amino acids. This CDR3 is CASSQDTADSSGANVLTF. The CDR3 DNA sequence: TGTGCCAGTAGCCAAGATACTGCGGACAGCTCTGGGGCCAACGTCCTGACTTTC.

Regarding this clone: In this CDR3 the conserved last residue, phenylalanine or tryptophan, is missing, so a read error is likely. The DNA is omitted, as the CDR3 cannot be located on it reliably, and the CDR3 follows TCRdb's listing. The chain recombines TRBV20-1 with TRBJ2-7; no check of the table's D call, TRBD2, against the DNA was made. Inclusive of both ends, the CDR3 amounts to 11 amino acids. Germline lookup yields CDR1 DFQATT and CDR2 SNEGSKA (reference sequence). This CDR3 is CSARGTSGVFI.

This clone was picked up one time. The chain uses TRBV13 and TRBJ2-7; possibly TRBD2 for D (6 bases). Germline V gene sequence: CDR1 PRHDT, CDR2 FYEKMQ (reference sequence). The CDR3 sequence is 15 residues long. Trimming cost V 3 bases and J 6 bases, with 18 bases left between them. The chain's CDR3 is CASSLRSGSEIEQYF. In nucleotides, the CDR3 is TGTGCCAGCAGCTTGCGGTCCGGGAGCGAAATCGAGCAGTACTTC.

The V and J genes are TRBV18 and TRBJ2-7; 7 bases agree with TRBD1. Per the germline V gene, CDR1 is KGHSH and CDR2 is LQKENI. The CDR3 is 17 residues long. The V segment lost 3 bases and the J segment 3 bases; nucleotides outside the gene matches: 14. CDR3 nucleotides: TGTGCCAGCTCACCCTCCCTGACGGACAGGCTGGGCTACGAGCAGTACTTC. The encoded protein is CASSPSLTDRLGYEQYF.

V usage is TRBV9 and J usage is TRBJ1-2; 9 positions match TRBD1. The CDR3 is made up of 14 amino acids. J gave up 8 bases and V 4 bases, and 9 bases lay outside the gene matches. Germline CDR1 SGDLS, CDR2 YYNGEE. CDR3 amino acids: CASSTHPDRGGYTF. CDR3 bases: TGTGCCAGCAGCACCCACCCGGACAGGGGCGGCTACACCTTC.

V usage is TRBV18 and J usage is TRBJ1-1, with TRBD1 matching 9 bases. The CDR3 runs 18 residues. Unmatched junction bases numbered 14, after V lost 6 bases and J lost 0 bases. Germline V gene sequence: CDR1 KGHSH, CDR2 LQKENI. The CDR3 loop reads CASSFIPGQGTLNTEAFF. The CDR3 DNA sequence: TGTGCCAGCTCTTTCATTCCGGGACAGGGAACATTGAACACTGAAGCTTTCTTT. Full variable domain (rest looked up from reference TRBV18 and TRBJ1-1): NAGVMQNPRHLVRRRGQEARLRCSPMKGHSHVYWYRQLPEEGLKFMVYLQKENIIDESGMPKERFSAEFPKEGPSILRIQQVVRGDSAAYFCASSFIPGQGTLNTEAFFGQGTRLTVV.